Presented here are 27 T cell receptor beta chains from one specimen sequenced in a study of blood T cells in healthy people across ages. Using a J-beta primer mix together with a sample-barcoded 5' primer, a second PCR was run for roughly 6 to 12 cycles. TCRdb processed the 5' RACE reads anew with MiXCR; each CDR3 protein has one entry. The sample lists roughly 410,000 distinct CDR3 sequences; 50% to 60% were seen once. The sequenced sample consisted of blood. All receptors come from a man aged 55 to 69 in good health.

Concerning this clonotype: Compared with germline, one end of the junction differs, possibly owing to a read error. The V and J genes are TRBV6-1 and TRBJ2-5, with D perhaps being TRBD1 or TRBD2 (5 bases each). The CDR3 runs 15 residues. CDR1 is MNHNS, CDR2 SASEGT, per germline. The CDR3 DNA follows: TGTGCCAGCAGCGGTCCGGGACGGCCAAGCTACGAGCAGCACTTC. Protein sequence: CASSGPGRPSYEQHF.

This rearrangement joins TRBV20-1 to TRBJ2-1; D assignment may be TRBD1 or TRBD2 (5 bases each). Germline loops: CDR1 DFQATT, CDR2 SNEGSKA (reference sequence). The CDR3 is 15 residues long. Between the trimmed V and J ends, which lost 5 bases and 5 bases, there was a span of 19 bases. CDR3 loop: CSAEGVGSPNNEQFF. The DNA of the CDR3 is TGCAGTGCTGAAGGGGTGGGGAGCCCCAACAATGAGCAGTTCTTC.

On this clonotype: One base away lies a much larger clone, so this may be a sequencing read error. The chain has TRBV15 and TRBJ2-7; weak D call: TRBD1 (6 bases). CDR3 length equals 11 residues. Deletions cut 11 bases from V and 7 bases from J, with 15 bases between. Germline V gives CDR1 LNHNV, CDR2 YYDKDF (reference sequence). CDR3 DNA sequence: TGTGCCTTCTCTGGGGACAATGAGCAGTACTTC. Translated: CAFSGDNEQYF.

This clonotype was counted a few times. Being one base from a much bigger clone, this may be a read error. CDR3 sequence (DNA): TGTGCCAGCAGCTTGGGCAGGAGCCATCAAGAGACCCAGTTCTTC. This sequence encodes CASSLGRSHQETQFF. The J gene is TRBJ2-5, the V gene TRBV7-2; D not certain. The J call may be incorrect, as the DNA end agrees better with TRBJ2-1. This CDR3 region has 15 residues. Germline V gene lookup returns CDR1 SGHTA and CDR2 FQGNSA.

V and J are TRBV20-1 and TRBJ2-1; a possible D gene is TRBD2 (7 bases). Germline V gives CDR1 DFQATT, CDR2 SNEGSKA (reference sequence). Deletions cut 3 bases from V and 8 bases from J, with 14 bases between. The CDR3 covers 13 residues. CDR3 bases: TGCAGTGCTAGGGACCCGGGGGGCGATGAGCAGTTCTTC. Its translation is CSARDPGGDEQFF.

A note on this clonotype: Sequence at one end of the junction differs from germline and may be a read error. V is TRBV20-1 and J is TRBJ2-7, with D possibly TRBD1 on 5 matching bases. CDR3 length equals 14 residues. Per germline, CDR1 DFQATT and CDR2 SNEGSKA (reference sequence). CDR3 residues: CGARRQGPNYEQYF. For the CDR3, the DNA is TGCGGTGCTAGGCGGCAGGGCCCCAACTACGAGCAGTACTTC.

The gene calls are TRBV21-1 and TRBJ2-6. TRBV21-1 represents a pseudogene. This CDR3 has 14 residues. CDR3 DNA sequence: TGTGCCACACCCCGGAGCTCTGGGGCCAACGTCCTGACTTTC. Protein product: CATPRSSGANVLTF.

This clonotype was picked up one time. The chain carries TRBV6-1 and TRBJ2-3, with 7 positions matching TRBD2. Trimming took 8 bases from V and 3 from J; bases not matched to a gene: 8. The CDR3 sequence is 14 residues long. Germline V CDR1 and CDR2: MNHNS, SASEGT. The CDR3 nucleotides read TGTGCCAGCTGCCGGGACTACGGTACAGATACGCAGTATTTT. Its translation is CASCRDYGTDTQYF.

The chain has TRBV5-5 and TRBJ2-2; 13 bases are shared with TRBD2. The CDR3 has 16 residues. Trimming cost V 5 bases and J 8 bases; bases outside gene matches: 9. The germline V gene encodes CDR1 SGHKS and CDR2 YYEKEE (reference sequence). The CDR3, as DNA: TGTGCCAGCAGACAGGGACTAGCGGGACCCTATGGGGAGCTGTTTTTT. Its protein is CASRQGLAGPYGELFF.

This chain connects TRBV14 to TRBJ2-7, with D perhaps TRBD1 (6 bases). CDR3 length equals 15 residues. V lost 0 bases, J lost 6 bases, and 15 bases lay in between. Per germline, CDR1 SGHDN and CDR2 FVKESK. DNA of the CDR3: TGTGCCAGCAGCCAAGAGTGGGGGCTGATTTCCGAGCAGTACTTC. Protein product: CASSQEWGLISEQYF.

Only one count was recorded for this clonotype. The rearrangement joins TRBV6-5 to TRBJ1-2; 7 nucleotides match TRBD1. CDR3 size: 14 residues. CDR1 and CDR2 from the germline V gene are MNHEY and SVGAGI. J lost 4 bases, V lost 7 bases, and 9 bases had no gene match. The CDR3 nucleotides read TGTGCCAGCACCCGAGGGGGCCACGGCTATGGCTACACCTTC. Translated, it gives CASTRGGHGYGYTF.

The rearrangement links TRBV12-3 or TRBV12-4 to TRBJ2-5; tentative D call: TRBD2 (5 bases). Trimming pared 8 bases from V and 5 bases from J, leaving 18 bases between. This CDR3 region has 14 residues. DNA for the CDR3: TGTGCCAGCGAAAGCCGTAGCGATGGGGAGACCCAGTACTTC. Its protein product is CASESRSDGETQYF.

In DNA form, the CDR3 reads TGCGCCAGCAGCTTGGGTGTCTCGGGGGGGCAGAATGAGCAGTACTTC. Protein product: CASSLGVSGGQNEQYF. The chain recombines TRBV5-1 with TRBJ2-5; 8 bases map to TRBD2. Trimming cost V 0 bases and J 11 bases; bases outside gene matches: 15. The CDR3 totals 16 residues. CDR1 and CDR2 (germline): SGHRS, YFSETQ.

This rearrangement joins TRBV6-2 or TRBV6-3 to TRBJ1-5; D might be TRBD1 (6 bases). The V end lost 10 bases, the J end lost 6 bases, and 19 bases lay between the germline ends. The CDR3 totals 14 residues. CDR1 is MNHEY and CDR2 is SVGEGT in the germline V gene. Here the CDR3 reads CAIGQTGLSQPQHF. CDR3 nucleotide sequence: TGTGCCATTGGGCAAACAGGGCTTTCTCAGCCCCAGCATTTT.

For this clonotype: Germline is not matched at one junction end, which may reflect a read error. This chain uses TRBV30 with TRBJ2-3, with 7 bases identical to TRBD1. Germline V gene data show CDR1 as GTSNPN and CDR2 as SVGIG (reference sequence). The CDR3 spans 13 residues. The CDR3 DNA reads TGTACCTGGTCGAGGGGGCCCACAGATACGCAGTATTTT. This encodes CTWSRGPTDTQYF. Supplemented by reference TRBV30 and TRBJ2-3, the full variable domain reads SQTIHQWPATLVQPVGSPLSLECTVEGTSNPNLYWYRQAAGRGLQLLFYSVGIGQISSEVPQNLSASRPQDRQFILSSKKLLLSDSGFYLCTWSRGPTDTQYFGPGTRLTVL.

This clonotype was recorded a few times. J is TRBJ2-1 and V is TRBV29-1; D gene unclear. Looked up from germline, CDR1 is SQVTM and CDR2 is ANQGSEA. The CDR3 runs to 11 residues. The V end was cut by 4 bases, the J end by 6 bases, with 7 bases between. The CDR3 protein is CSVGHLNEQFF. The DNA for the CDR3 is TGCAGCGTTGGTCACCTCAATGAGCAGTTCTTC.

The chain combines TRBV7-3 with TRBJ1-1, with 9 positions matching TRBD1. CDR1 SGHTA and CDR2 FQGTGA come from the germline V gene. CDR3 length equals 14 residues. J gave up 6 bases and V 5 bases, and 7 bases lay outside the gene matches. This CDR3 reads CASSPNRGLAEAFF. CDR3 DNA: TGTGCCAGCAGCCCTAACAGGGGGCTCGCTGAAGCTTTCTTT.

The CDR3 DNA sequence: TGTGCCAGCAGTGCGGTGGGAAACATTCAGTACTTC. It encodes CASSAVGNIQYF. The chain is built from TRBV2 and TRBJ2-4; D is ambiguous. The CDR3 has 12 residues. Germline loops: CDR1 SNHLY, CDR2 FYNNEI. The V and J ends lost 4 bases and 6 bases respectively, with 7 bases between them.

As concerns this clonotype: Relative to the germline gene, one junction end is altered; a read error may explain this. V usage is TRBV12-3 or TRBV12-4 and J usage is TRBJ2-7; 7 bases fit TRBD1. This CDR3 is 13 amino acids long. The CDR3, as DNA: TGCGTCAGCAGTCGACAGGGACACTACGAGCAGTACTTC. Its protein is CVSSRQGHYEQYF.

The CDR3 DNA follows: TGCAGTGCGACAGGGGTGGCAGATACGCAGTATTTT. Amino acids: CSATGVADTQYF. The gene calls are TRBV20-1 and TRBJ2-3; 8 positions match TRBD1. Germline V gene sequence: CDR1 DFQATT, CDR2 SNEGSKA (reference sequence). CDR3 length: 12 amino acids. J was trimmed by 4 bases and V by 6 bases; bases with no gene match: 3.

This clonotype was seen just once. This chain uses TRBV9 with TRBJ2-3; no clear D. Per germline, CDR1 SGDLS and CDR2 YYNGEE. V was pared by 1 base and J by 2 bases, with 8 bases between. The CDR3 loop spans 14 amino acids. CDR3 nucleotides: TGTGCCAGCAGCGTAATCCCTATCACAGATACGCAGTATTTT. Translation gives CASSVIPITDTQYF. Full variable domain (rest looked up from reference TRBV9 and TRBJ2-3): DSGVTQTPKHLITATGQRVTLRCSPRSGDLSVYWYQQSLDQGLQFLIQYYNGEERAKGNILERFSAQQFPDLHSELNLSSLELGDSALYFCASSVIPITDTQYFGPGTRLTVL.

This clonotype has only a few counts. CDR3 DNA: TGTGCCAGCAGCTTAGCTCGACAGGGCATCGCAGATACGCAGTATTTT. It is translated as CASSLARQGIADTQYF. The chain recombines TRBV7-8 with TRBJ2-3; 7 bases fit TRBD1. Germline loops: CDR1 SGHVS, CDR2 FQNEAQ. The CDR3 spans 16 residues. V lost 0 bases, J lost 4 bases, and 7 bases stayed unmatched.

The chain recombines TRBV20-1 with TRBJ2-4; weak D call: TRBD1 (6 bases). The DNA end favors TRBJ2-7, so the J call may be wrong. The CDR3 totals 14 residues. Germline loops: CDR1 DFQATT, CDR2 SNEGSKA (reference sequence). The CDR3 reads CSSKVAGAFYEQYF. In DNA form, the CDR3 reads TGCAGTTCTAAGGTGGCAGGGGCCTTCTACGAGCAGTACTTC.

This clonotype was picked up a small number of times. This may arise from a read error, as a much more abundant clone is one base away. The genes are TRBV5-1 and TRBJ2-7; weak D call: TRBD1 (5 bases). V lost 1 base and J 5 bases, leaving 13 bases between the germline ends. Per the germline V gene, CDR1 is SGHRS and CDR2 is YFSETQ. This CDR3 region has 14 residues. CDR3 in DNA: TGCGCCAGCAGCTTGTTAAGGGGAACCCACGAGCAGTACTTC. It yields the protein CASSLLRGTHEQYF.

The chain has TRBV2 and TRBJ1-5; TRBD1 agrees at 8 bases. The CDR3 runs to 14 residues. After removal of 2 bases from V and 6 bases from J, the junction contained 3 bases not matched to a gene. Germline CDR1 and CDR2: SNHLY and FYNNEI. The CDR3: CASSEQGAGQPQHF. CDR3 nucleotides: TGTGCCAGCAGTGAACAGGGGGCGGGTCAGCCCCAGCATTTT.

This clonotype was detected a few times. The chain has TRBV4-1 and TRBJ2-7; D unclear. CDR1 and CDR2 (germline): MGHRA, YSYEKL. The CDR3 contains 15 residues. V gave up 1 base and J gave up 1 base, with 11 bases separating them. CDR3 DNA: TGCGCCAGCAGCCAAGGACTGCAACAGTCCTACGAGCAGTACTTC. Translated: CASSQGLQQSYEQYF.

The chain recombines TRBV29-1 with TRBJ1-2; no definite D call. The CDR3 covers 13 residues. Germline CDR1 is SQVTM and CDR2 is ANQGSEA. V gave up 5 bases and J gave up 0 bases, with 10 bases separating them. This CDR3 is CSVMSAANYGYTF. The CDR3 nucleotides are TGCAGCGTTATGAGCGCCGCTAACTATGGCTACACCTTC.